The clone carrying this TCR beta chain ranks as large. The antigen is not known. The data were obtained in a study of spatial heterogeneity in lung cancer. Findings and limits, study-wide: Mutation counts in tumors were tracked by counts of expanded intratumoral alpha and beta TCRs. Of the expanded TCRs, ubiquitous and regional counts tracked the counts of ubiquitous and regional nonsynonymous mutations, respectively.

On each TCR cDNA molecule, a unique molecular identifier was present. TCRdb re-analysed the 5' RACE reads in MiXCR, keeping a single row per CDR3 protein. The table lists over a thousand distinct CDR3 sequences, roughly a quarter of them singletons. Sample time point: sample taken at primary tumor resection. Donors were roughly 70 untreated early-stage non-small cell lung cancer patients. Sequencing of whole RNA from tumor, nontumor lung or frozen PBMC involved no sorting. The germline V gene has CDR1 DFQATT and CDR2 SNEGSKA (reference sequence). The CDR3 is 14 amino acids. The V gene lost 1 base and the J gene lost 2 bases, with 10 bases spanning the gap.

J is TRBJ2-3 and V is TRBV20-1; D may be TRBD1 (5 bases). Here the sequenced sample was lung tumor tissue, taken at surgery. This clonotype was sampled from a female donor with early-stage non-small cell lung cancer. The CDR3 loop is CSARGDGATDTQYF. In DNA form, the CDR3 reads TGCAGTGCTAGAGGCGATGGGGCCACAGATACGCAGTATTTT.